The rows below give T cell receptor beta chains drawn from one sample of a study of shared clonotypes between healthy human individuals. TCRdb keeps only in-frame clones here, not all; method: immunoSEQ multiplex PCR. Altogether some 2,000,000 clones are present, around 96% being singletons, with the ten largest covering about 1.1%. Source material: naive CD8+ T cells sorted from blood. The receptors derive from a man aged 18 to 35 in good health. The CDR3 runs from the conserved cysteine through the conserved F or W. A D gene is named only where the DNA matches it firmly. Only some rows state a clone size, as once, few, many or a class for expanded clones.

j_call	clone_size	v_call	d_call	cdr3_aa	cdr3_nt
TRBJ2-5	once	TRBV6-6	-	CASTETSFAQETQYF	TGTGCCAGCACCGAGACTAGTTTCGCCCAAGAGACCCAGTACTTC
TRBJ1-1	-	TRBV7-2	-	CASSLVYIANTEAFF	TGTGCCAGCAGCTTAGTATACATCGCGAACACTGAAGCTTTCTTT
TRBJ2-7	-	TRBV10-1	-	CASSEGQLGEQYF	TGCGCCAGCAGTGAAGGACAGCTGGGCGAGCAGTACTTC
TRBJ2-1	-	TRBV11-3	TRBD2	CASSPGLYNEQFF	TGTGCCAGCAGCCCGGGACTATACAATGAGCAGTTCTTC
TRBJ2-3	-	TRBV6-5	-	CASSYYRLGDTQYF	TGTGCCAGCAGTTACTACCGTTTAGGAGATACGCAGTATTTT
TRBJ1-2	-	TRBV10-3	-	CAISEPGQNYGYTF	TGTGCCATCAGTGAACCGGGACAAAACTATGGCTACACCTTC
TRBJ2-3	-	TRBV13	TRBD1	CASSRRQGPDTQYF	TGTGCCAGCAGCCGACGACAGGGCCCAGATACGCAGTATTTT
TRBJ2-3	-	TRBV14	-	CASSPPASDTQYF	TGTGCCAGCAGCCCTCCGGCCTCAGATACGCAGTATTTT
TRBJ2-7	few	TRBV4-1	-	CASSHSEPLGGEQYF	TGCGCCAGCAGCCATTCAGAGCCCCTCGGAGGCGAGCAGTACTTC
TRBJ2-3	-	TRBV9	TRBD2	CASSTRTSGSPSTDTQYF	TGTGCCAGCAGCACCAGGACTAGCGGTAGTCCCAGCACAGATACGCAGTATTTT
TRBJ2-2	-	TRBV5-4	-	CASSLLDGNTGELFF	TGTGCCAGCAGCTTGCTGGACGGGAACACCGGGGAGCTGTTTTTT
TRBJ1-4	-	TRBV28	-	CASSQRTVQGTNEKLFF	TGTGCCAGCAGTCAGCGGACAGTGCAGGGAACTAATGAAAAACTGTTTTTT
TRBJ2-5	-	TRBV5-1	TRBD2	CASSPTGLLKETQYF	TGCGCCAGCAGCCCCACGGGACTACTGAAAGAGACCCAGTACTTC
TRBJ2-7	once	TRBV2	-	CASISDGYYSYEQYF	TGTGCCAGCATATCGGACGGCTACTACTCCTACGAGCAGTACTTC
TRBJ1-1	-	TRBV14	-	CASRKMENTEAFF	TGTGCCAGCAGGAAGATGGAGAACACTGAAGCTTTCTTT
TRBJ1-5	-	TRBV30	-	CAWSTENSNQPQHF	TGTGCCTGGAGTACGGAGAATAGCAATCAGCCCCAGCATTTT
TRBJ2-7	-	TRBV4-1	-	CASSQDRGYEQYF	TGCGCCAGCAGCCAAGATAGAGGCTACGAGCAGTACTTC
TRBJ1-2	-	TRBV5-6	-	CASSHPGENYGYTF	TGTGCCAGCAGCCACCCGGGGGAGAACTATGGCTACACCTTC
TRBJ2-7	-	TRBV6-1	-	CASSEDFLVNSYEQYF	TGTGCCAGCAGTGAGGATTTCCTAGTAAATTCCTACGAGCAGTACTTC
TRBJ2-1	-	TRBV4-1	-	CASSQPGTLPYNEQFF	TGCGCCAGCAGCCAACCCGGGACGCTTCCCTACAATGAGCAGTTCTTC
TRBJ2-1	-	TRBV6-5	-	CASSYDSYNEQFF	TGTGCCAGCAGTTACGACTCCTACAATGAGCAGTTCTTC
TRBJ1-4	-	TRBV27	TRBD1	CASTRTGGNEKLFF	TGTGCCAGCACCCGGACAGGGGGAAATGAAAAACTGTTTTTT
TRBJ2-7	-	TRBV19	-	CASSDATGPYEQYF	TGTGCCAGTAGCGACGCAACAGGCCCCTACGAGCAGTACTTC
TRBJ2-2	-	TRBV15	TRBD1	CATSSHRGLAGELFF	TGTGCCACCAGCAGCCACAGGGGGCTAGCCGGGGAGCTGTTTTTT
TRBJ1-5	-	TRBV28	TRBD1	CASSLKGAPKPQHF	TGTGCCAGCAGTTTGAAGGGGGCCCCTAAGCCCCAGCATTTT
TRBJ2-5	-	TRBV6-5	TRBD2	CASSYSASGAQETQYF	TGTGCCAGCAGTTACTCGGCTAGCGGGGCCCAAGAGACCCAGTACTTC
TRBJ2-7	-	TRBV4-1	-	CASSQMRDYEQYF	TGCGCCAGCAGCCAAATGCGGGATTACGAGCAGTACTTC
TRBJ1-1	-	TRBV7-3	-	CASSPPEGGGTEAFF	TGTGCCAGCAGCCCCCCCGAGGGGGGGGGAACTGAAGCTTTCTTT
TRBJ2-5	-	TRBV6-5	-	CASSYLSSGEETQYF	TGTGCCAGCAGTTACTTGAGCTCCGGGGAAGAGACCCAGTACTTC
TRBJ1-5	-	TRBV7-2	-	CASSSLYSNQPQHF	TGTGCCAGCAGCTCCCTATATAGCAATCAGCCCCAGCATTTT
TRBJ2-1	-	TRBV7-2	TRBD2	CASSDWDYPQFF	TGTGCCAGCAGCGACTGGGACTACCCCCAGTTCTTC
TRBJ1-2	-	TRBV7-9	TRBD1	CASSRTGAYYGYTF	TGTGCCAGCAGTCGGACAGGAGCCTACTATGGCTACACCTTC
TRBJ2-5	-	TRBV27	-	CASSSPAEPETQYF	TGTGCCAGCAGTTCCCCCGCAGAGCCGGAGACCCAGTACTTC
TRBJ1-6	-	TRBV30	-	CAWTPPTYSPLHF	TGTGCCTGGACCCCTCCGACCTATTCACCCCTCCACTTT
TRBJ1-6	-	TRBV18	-	CASSPASSDPYNSPLHF	TGTGCCAGCTCTCCGGCCAGCTCCGACCCTTATAATTCACCCCTCCACTTT
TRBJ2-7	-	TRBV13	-	CASSLGRSYEQYF	TGTGCCAGCAGCTTGGGCCGTTCCTACGAGCAGTACTTC
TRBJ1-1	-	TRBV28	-	CASSLNVAVMNTEAFF	TGTGCCAGCAGTTTAAATGTCGCGGTCATGAACACTGAAGCTTTCTTT
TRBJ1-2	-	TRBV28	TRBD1	CASSGGQDLYGYTF	TGTGCCAGCAGCGGGGGACAGGACTTATATGGCTACACCTTC
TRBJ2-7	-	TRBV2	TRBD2	CASSEFPAGGYEQYF	TGTGCCAGCAGTGAATTTCCAGCGGGAGGCTACGAGCAGTACTTC
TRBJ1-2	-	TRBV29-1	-	CSDKGHPNYGYTF	TGCAGCGACAAAGGACACCCTAACTATGGCTACACCTTC
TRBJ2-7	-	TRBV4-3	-	CASSQQPAEGYEQYF	TGCGCCAGCAGCCAACAACCGGCGGAGGGCTACGAGCAGTACTTC
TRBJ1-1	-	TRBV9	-	CASSGSGTEAFF	TGTGCCAGCAGCGGATCGGGGACTGAAGCTTTCTTT
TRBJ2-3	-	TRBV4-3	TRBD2	CASSQRLAGGATDTQYF	TGCGCCAGCAGCCAACGACTAGCGGGAGGGGCCACAGATACGCAGTATTTT
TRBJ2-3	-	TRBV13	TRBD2	CASSLAGGLSDTQYF	TGTGCCAGCAGCTTGGCGGGGGGGCTGTCAGATACGCAGTATTTT
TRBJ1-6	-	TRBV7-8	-	CASSQGVTGSYNSPLHF	TGTGCCAGCAGCCAAGGGGTGACGGGCTCCTATAATTCACCCCTCCACTTT
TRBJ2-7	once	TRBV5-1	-	CASSLDHYYEQYF	TGCGCCAGCAGCTTGGATCACTACTACGAGCAGTACTTC
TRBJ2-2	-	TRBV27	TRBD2	CASSPSSGGANTGELFF	TGTGCCAGCAGTCCCTCAAGCGGGGGAGCGAACACCGGGGAGCTGTTTTTT
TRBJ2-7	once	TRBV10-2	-	CASSLNYEQYF	TGCGCCAGCAGTCTCAACTACGAGCAGTACTTC
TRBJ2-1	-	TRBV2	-	CASSPPGEQFF	TGTGCCAGCAGCCCGCCGGGGGAGCAGTTCTTC
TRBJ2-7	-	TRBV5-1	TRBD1	CASSLGTGANEQYF	TGCGCCAGCAGCTTGGGGACAGGGGCCAACGAGCAGTACTTC
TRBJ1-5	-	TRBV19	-	CASSIGYWGEGNQPQHF	TGTGCCAGTAGTATCGGGTATTGGGGGGAAGGCAATCAGCCCCAGCATTTT
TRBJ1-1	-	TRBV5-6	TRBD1	CASSGGTGMNTEAFF	TGTGCCAGCAGCGGGGGGACAGGAATGAACACTGAAGCTTTCTTT